These 19 T cell receptor beta chains were all obtained from the same sample, sequenced in a study of Ad26.COV2.S vaccination and SARS-CoV-2 variants. Only in-frame clones appear in the TCRdb table, and some are missing; sequencing was by immunoSEQ multiplex PCR. The repertoire has roughly 450,000 clones, around 90% of them found once; the top ten carry 12%. This sample's treatment: some 19 received Ad26.COV2.S at low or high dose, single or two shots; 5 received placebo; per-sample allocation not given. Sampling occurred on day 63 after the first vaccine or placebo injection. This sample comprised peripheral blood, obtained in a trial of Ad26.COV2.S vaccine versus placebo. The receptors shown here come from a person aged 18-65 years who received the Ad26.COV2.S COVID-19 vaccine or a placebo.

This chain links TRBV18 with TRBJ1-1; D remains ambiguous. V gave up 2 bases and J gave up 1 base, with 5 bases separating them. Germline CDR1 and CDR2: KGHSH and LQKENI. The CDR3 spans 13 residues. The CDR3 region is CASSPLTNTEAFF. The DNA for the CDR3 is TGTGCCAGCTCACCATTAACGAACACTGAAGCTTTCTTT.

This chain links TRBV6-6 with TRBJ1-1, with 10 bases matching TRBD1. The junction had 4 bases not matched to a gene; V was cut back by 6 bases and J by 6 bases. This CDR3 contains 13 residues. CDR1 MNHNY and CDR2 SVGAGI come from the germline V gene (reference sequence). DNA for the CDR3: TGTGCCAGCAGGGACAGGGGGAGTCCTGAAGCTTTCTTT. Translating it yields CASRDRGSPEAFF.

The chain recombines TRBV7-2 with TRBJ1-6; weak D call: TRBD1 (6 bases). This CDR3 spans 14 amino acids. Germline V gene lookup returns CDR1 SGHTA and CDR2 FQGNSA. V was pared by 7 bases and J by 4 bases, with 11 bases between. The CDR3 DNA is TGTGCCAGCAACCTGGACAGATATAATTCACCCCTCCACTTT. It translates to CASNLDRYNSPLHF.

This clone was counted only a few times. The rearrangement links TRBV5-4 to TRBJ2-4; 14 bases map to TRBD2. The CDR3 covers 15 residues. CDR1 is SGHNT and CDR2 is YYREEE in the germline V gene (reference sequence). J gave up 8 bases and V 7 bases, and 8 bases lay outside the gene matches. This CDR3 reads CASGRLAGGSDIQYF. The CDR3 region has the DNA TGTGCCAGCGGTCGACTAGCGGGAGGGTCGGACATTCAGTACTTC. Using reference TRBV5-4 and TRBJ2-4 for the parts outside the CDR3, the full variable domain is ETGVTQSPTHLIKTRGQQVTLRCSSQSGHNTVSWYQQALGQGPQFIFQYYREEENGRGNFPPRFSGLQFPNYSSELNVNALELDDSALYLCASGRLAGGSDIQYFGAGTRLSVL.

V gene TRBV5-1 combines with J gene TRBJ2-7; D is perhaps TRBD1 (5 bases). This CDR3 has 12 residues. The germline CDR1 and CDR2 sequences are SGHRS and YFSETQ. Trimming cost V 4 bases and J 6 bases, with 11 bases left between them. The CDR3 DNA reads as TGCGCCAGCAGCGGCAGGGTCAGCGAGCAGTACTTC. As protein: CASSGRVSEQYF.

V and J are TRBV9 and TRBJ2-7, with D maybe TRBD2 (6 bases). The V end was cut by 0 bases, the J end by 2 bases, with 9 bases between. Germline V CDR1 and CDR2: SGDLS, YYNGEE. This CDR3 has 14 amino acids. The CDR3 sequence is CASSVDGSTYEQYF. For the CDR3, the DNA is TGTGCCAGCAGCGTAGACGGGAGCACCTACGAGCAGTACTTC.

The chain carries TRBV7-9 and TRBJ1-1; the match to TRBD1 covers 10 bases. Unmatched junction bases numbered 2, after V lost 4 bases and J lost 0 bases. The CDR3 sequence is 15 residues long. The germline CDR1 and CDR2 sequences are SEHNR and FQNEAQ (reference sequence). CDR3 amino acids: CASSWGQGMNTEAFF. The CDR3 DNA reads as TGTGCCAGCAGCTGGGGACAGGGGATGAACACTGAAGCTTTCTTT.

The V call is TRBV5-4, the J call TRBJ2-7, with D perhaps matching TRBD2 (5 bases). CDR3 size: 15 residues. V was pared by 2 bases and J by 2 bases, with 14 bases between. Germline values: CDR1 SGHNT, CDR2 YYREEE (reference sequence). Here the CDR3 reads CASSLGSGSPYEQYF. In DNA, the CDR3 is TGTGCCAGCAGCTTAGGTTCGGGAAGCCCCTACGAGCAGTACTTC.

CDR3 sequence reads: CASKDPRGSSGANVLTF. For the CDR3, the DNA is TGCGCCAGCAAAGATCCTAGGGGGTCCTCTGGGGCCAACGTCCTGACTTTC. This chain links TRBV10-2 with TRBJ2-6, with D perhaps TRBD1 (6 bases). This CDR3 contains 17 residues. V lost 7 bases, J lost 0 bases, and 16 bases lay in between. CDR1 WSHSY and CDR2 SAAADI come from the germline V gene.

On this clone itself: The same CDR3 also results from other DNA sequences found in this sample. The V gene is TRBV6-5, the J gene TRBJ2-3; 9 nucleotides align to TRBD2. This CDR3 contains 16 residues. The ends lost 0 bases at V and 0 bases at J; junction bases unmatched: 1. Germline values: CDR1 MNHEY, CDR2 SVGAGI. CDR3 region: CASSYSTSGSTDTQYF. For the CDR3, the DNA is TGTGCCAGCAGTTACTCGACTAGCGGAAGCACAGATACGCAGTATTTT.

The V gene is TRBV30, the J gene TRBJ2-7; D unclear. V was shortened by 2 bases and J by 3 bases, with 8 bases between the two germline ends. The CDR3 is 12 residues long. Germline lookup yields CDR1 GTSNPN and CDR2 SVGIG (reference sequence). CDR3 bases: TGTGCCTGGAGTCTACAGAACTACGAGCAGTACTTC. Translating gives CAWSLQNYEQYF.

V gene TRBV6-6 combines with J gene TRBJ1-2, with D possibly being TRBD1 (6 bases). Germline values: CDR1 MNHNY, CDR2 SVGAGI (reference sequence). This CDR3 region has 15 residues. The ends were cut back, 0 bases at V and 2 bases at J, with 10 bases in the middle. CDR3 coding DNA: TGTGCCAGCAGTTACTCCGGGACACACAACTATGGCTACACCTTC. This gives the protein CASSYSGTHNYGYTF.

The chain recombines TRBV4-1 with TRBJ1-1; 8 nucleotides match TRBD1. CDR3 length: 15 amino acids. The germline gives CDR1 MGHRA, CDR2 YSYEKL. V trimming: 3 bases; J trimming: 1 base; junction bases outside the gene matches: 4. CDR3 sequence reads: CASSHGQGKNTEAFF. In nucleotides, the CDR3 is TGCGCCAGCAGCCACGGACAGGGTAAGAACACTGAAGCTTTCTTT.

V and J are TRBV30 and TRBJ1-2, with 7 bases fitting TRBD1. The CDR3 covers 13 residues. The germline V gene has CDR1 GTSNPN and CDR2 SVGIG (reference sequence). After removal of 1 base from V and 7 bases from J, the junction contained 6 bases not matched to a gene. The CDR3 nucleotides are TGTGCCTGGAGTGGACAGGGAGGTCTTGGCTACACCTTC. This encodes CAWSGQGGLGYTF.

The table lists this clone with a few counts. This rearrangement joins TRBV5-4 to TRBJ2-1; D possibly corresponds to TRBD1 (6 bases). Looked up from germline, CDR1 is SGHNT and CDR2 is YYREEE (reference sequence). The CDR3 consists of 14 residues. The germline V and J ends were trimmed by 4 bases and 8 bases, with 16 bases remaining between them. CDR3 coding DNA: TGTGCCAGCAGCCACCCTACAGGGTCCGATGAGCAGTTCTTC. It encodes CASSHPTGSDEQFF. Supplemented by reference TRBV5-4 and TRBJ2-1, the full variable domain reads ETGVTQSPTHLIKTRGQQVTLRCSSQSGHNTVSWYQQALGQGPQFIFQYYREEENGRGNFPPRFSGLQFPNYSSELNVNALELDDSALYLCASSHPTGSDEQFFGPGTRLTVL.

The chain combines TRBV19 with TRBJ1-2; D perhaps matches TRBD1 (6 bases). The CDR3 runs 15 residues. CDR1 is LNHDA, CDR2 SQIVND, per germline (reference sequence). V gave up 4 bases and J gave up 2 bases, with 14 bases separating them. CDR3 DNA: TGTGCCAGTAGTAATTACAGGGTGTTGAACTATGGCTACACCTTC. Protein product: CASSNYRVLNYGYTF.

The rearrangement links TRBV6-2 or TRBV6-3 to TRBJ2-7; D possibly corresponds to TRBD2 (6 bases). The ends were cut back, 6 bases at V and 5 bases at J, with 32 bases in the middle. The CDR3 runs to 19 residues. CDR1 MNHEY and CDR2 SVGEGT come from the germline V gene. In DNA form, the CDR3 reads TGTGCCAGCAGCCCCTTCCCGGACACTATACTCGGGAGTGTAAACGAGCAGTACTTC. Protein sequence: CASSPFPDTILGSVNEQYF.

The chain is built from TRBV9 and TRBJ2-7, with 12 bases matching TRBD2. This CDR3 is 16 amino acids long. V trimming: 3 bases; J trimming: 4 bases; junction bases outside the gene matches: 8. Germline-derived CDR1 and CDR2 are SGDLS and YYNGEE. CDR3 protein: CASSAQRTSGTYEQYF. The CDR3 DNA follows: TGTGCCAGCAGCGCCCAAAGGACTAGCGGGACGTACGAGCAGTACTTC.

The gene calls are TRBV14 and TRBJ2-7; no firm D call. Germline V lookup: CDR1 SGHDN, CDR2 FVKESK. The CDR3 consists of 12 residues. Deletions cut 3 bases from V and 3 bases from J, with 6 bases between. The CDR3 DNA reads as TGTGCCAGCAGCCAGACCAACTACGAGCAGTACTTC. Residues: CASSQTNYEQYF.